The present T cell receptor (beta chain) was sequenced within a study of Graves' ophthalmopathy and Graves' hyperthyroidism. Overall study context: Pretreatment peripheral blood was obtained at initial diagnosis.

From RNA, the CDR3 regions of TCR beta chains were amplified and sequenced. Following a first-round RT-PCR that used HTBI primers, a second-round multiplex PCR was carried out. TCRdb recomputed calls from the multiplex PCR reads with MiXCR, one row per CDR3 protein. The sample has fewer than 400,000 distinct CDR3 sequences, about a sixth seen once. This CDR3 contains 14 residues. V lost 4 bases and J lost 10, with 14 bases in between. The germline V gene has CDR1 MNHEY and CDR2 SMNVEV (reference sequence). What was sequenced was peripheral blood. This sequence was found in a woman in her late teens or twenties with Graves' ophthalmopathy. The V and J genes are TRBV27 and TRBJ1-6; D may be TRBD1 (5 bases). CDR3 DNA sequence: TGTGCCAGCAGTTGGGGGGGACGATACTCACCCCTCCACTTT. It translates to CASSWGGRYSPLHF.